Following are 24 T cell receptor beta chains from one sample sequenced in a study of cytomegalovirus exposure and HLA in healthy donors. The PCR used 60 Vbeta and 13 Jbeta primers. Only in-frame clones appear in the TCRdb table, and some are missing; sequencing was by immunoSEQ multiplex PCR. This repertoire shows about 150,000 clones, roughly 80% found once; its top ten account for roughly 3.4%. The sequencing sample was made of PBMCs. These receptors all come from a male donor in good health and CMV-seronegative.

This clone has just a few counts. This chain links TRBV5-1 with TRBJ1-1; D uncertain. Deletions cut 5 bases from V and 1 base from J, with 9 bases between. The CDR3 totals 13 residues. Looked up from germline, CDR1 is SGHRS and CDR2 is YFSETQ. CDR3 amino acids: CASRQTPNTEAFF. The CDR3 nucleotides are TGCGCCAGCAGGCAGACACCGAACACTGAAGCTTTCTTT. The variable domain in full, with the rest retrieved from reference TRBV5-1 and TRBJ1-1, is KAGVTQTPRYLIKTRGQQVTLSCSPISGHRSVSWYQQTPGQGLQFLFEYFSETQRNKGNFPGRFSGRQFSNSRSEMNVSTLELGDSALYLCASRQTPNTEAFFGQGTRLTVV.

The rearrangement joins TRBV4-1 to TRBJ2-1, with D possibly TRBD2 on 6 matching bases. CDR1 and CDR2 from the germline V gene are MGHRA and YSYEKL. Trimming pared 0 bases from V and 0 bases from J, leaving 12 bases between. The CDR3 covers 17 residues. CDR3 sequence: CASSQDGLASSYNEQFF. The CDR3 DNA reads TGCGCCAGCAGCCAAGATGGGCTAGCGAGCTCCTACAATGAGCAGTTCTTC.

The rearrangement links TRBV5-4 to TRBJ2-7; the D gene is possibly TRBD1 (6 bases). The germline V and J ends were trimmed by 1 base and 5 bases, with 10 bases remaining between them. Germline V gene sequence: CDR1 SGHNT, CDR2 YYREEE (reference sequence). This CDR3 is 13 amino acids long. CDR3 in amino acids: CASSLQGRDEQYF. The CDR3, as DNA: TGTGCCAGCAGCTTGCAGGGGCGCGACGAGCAGTACTTC.

In this sample, this clone turned up once. V usage is TRBV2 and J usage is TRBJ1-2; possible D gene TRBD1, 5 bases. Trimming removed 1 base at V and 7 bases at J, with 16 bases between. Germline CDR1 and CDR2: SNHLY and FYNNEI. This CDR3 contains 15 residues. The CDR3 nucleotides read TGTGCCAGCAGTGAAGGCAGGGTCATCCTCTTTGGCTACACCTTC. This gives the protein CASSEGRVILFGYTF.

This clone was counted only a few times. As DNA, the CDR3 is TGTGCCACCGAGGGGGACAGGGGGGGTTCACCCCTCCACTTT. Encoded protein: CATEGDRGGSPLHF. This chain connects TRBV6-6 to TRBJ1-6, with TRBD1 matching 11 bases. The V and J ends lost 10 bases and 9 bases, in that order; junction bases with no gene match: 8. The CDR3 sequence is 14 residues long. From germline, CDR1 is MNHNY and CDR2 SVGAGI (reference sequence).

This chain connects TRBV27 to TRBJ2-7; tentatively, D is TRBD2 (7 bases). CDR1 is MNHEY, CDR2 SMNVEV, per germline (reference sequence). The length of the CDR3 is 15 residues. Trimming shortened V by 0 bases and J by 4 bases, and 13 bases separated the two germline ends. The CDR3, as DNA: TGTGCCAGCAGTTTATCGGGCAGGGGAGGGTACGAGCAGTACTTC. Its translation: CASSLSGRGGYEQYF.

The chain couples TRBV5-6 to TRBJ2-3, with D tentatively TRBD1 (5 bases). Trimming took off 4 bases at V and 3 bases at J, with 9 bases between the two ends. The CDR3 length is 13 residues. Germline values: CDR1 SGHDT, CDR2 YYEEEE. The CDR3 DNA follows: TGTGCCAGCAGCGTCGGACAAACAGATACGCAGTATTTT. Translating gives CASSVGQTDTQYF.

This clone appeared once. This sequence joins TRBV9 and TRBJ2-7; 10 bases are a match to TRBD1. J gave up 4 bases and V 6 bases, and 7 bases lay outside the gene matches. Germline CDR1 and CDR2: SGDLS and YYNGEE. The CDR3 is 14 residues long. CDR3 nucleotides: TGTGCCAGCACGCCCGGACAGGGGGGTTACGAGCAGTACTTC. Its translation is CASTPGQGGYEQYF. The full variable domain, rest sourced from reference TRBV9 and TRBJ2-7, is DSGVTQTPKHLITATGQRVTLRCSPRSGDLSVYWYQQSLDQGLQFLIQYYNGEERAKGNILERFSAQQFPDLHSELNLSSLELGDSALYFCASTPGQGGYEQYFGPGTRLTVT.

The rearrangement uses TRBV7-3 and TRBJ1-1; D gene uncertain. Germline V gene lookup returns CDR1 SGHTA and CDR2 FQGTGA. Trimming shortened V by 2 bases and J by 4 bases, and 11 bases separated the two germline ends. The CDR3 is 14 residues long. The CDR3 DNA follows: TGTGCCAGCAGCTTATACTATGGAATCACTGAAGCTTTCTTT. This encodes CASSLYYGITEAFF.

The CDR3 sequence is CASSFWTGPNQPQHF. For the CDR3, the DNA is TGTGCCAGCAGTTTCTGGACAGGGCCGAATCAGCCCCAGCATTTT. The gene calls are TRBV2 and TRBJ1-5; 8 positions match TRBD1. V trimming: 5 bases; J trimming: 4 bases; junction bases outside the gene matches: 7. The CDR3 runs to 15 residues. Germline assignment: CDR1 SNHLY and CDR2 FYNNEI.

The gene calls are TRBV6-5 and TRBJ1-4; D is ambiguous. CDR1 is MNHEY and CDR2 is SVGAGI in the germline V gene. The CDR3 contains 14 residues. Trimming took off 4 bases at V and 8 bases at J, with 14 bases between the two ends. The CDR3 sequence is CASSFGQIEEKLFF. The CDR3 DNA reads TGTGCCAGCAGTTTTGGTCAAATCGAGGAAAAACTGTTTTTT.

The V and J genes are TRBV5-1 and TRBJ2-2; D possibly corresponds to TRBD2 (6 bases). The CDR3 is made up of 14 amino acids. Trimming stripped 7 bases from V and 4 bases from J, with 14 bases between. The V gene's germline CDR1 is SGHRS and CDR2 YFSETQ. In nucleotides, the CDR3 is TGCGCCAGCGTGGCCGGGGGTGGCACCGGGGAGCTGTTTTTT. The encoded protein is CASVAGGGTGELFF.

The chain couples TRBV15 to TRBJ1-2, with TRBD1 matching over 8 bases. Germline V gene lookup returns CDR1 LNHNV and CDR2 YYDKDF (reference sequence). The CDR3 extends over 15 amino acids. V gave up 5 bases and J gave up 2 bases; unmatched junction bases: 7. CDR3 sequence (DNA): TGTGCCACCAGCCGAAGGACAGGGAGCAACTATGGCTACACCTTC. Encoded protein: CATSRRTGSNYGYTF.

This chain joins TRBV28 and TRBJ1-5; maybe TRBD1 (6 bases). The germline gives CDR1 MDHEN, CDR2 SYDVKM. This CDR3 spans 19 amino acids. V lost 10 bases and J lost 0, with 28 bases in between. Here the CDR3 DNA reads TGTGCCACCGAGGGGGGGACCCAGGGAATACCGTATAGCAATCAGCCCCAGCATTTT. This gives the protein CATEGGTQGIPYSNQPQHF. Full variable domain (rest looked up from reference TRBV28 and TRBJ1-5): DVKVTQSSRYLVKRTGEKVFLECVQDMDHENMFWYRQDPGLGLRLIYFSYDVKMKEKGDIPEGYSVSREKKERFSLILESASTNQTSMYLCATEGGTQGIPYSNQPQHFGDGTRLSIL.

This chain links TRBV7-2 with TRBJ2-3; D is perhaps TRBD2 (5 bases). CDR3 length: 15 residues. Germline lookup yields CDR1 SGHTA and CDR2 FQGNSA. V lost 2 bases, J lost 1 base, and 10 bases lay in between. The CDR3 loop is CASSLLWERTDTQYF. CDR3 DNA: TGTGCCAGCAGCTTATTATGGGAGCGCACAGATACGCAGTATTTT.

The V gene is TRBV6-6, the J gene TRBJ1-1; 11 nucleotides align to TRBD1. The CDR3 is 14 amino acids. CDR1 and CDR2 (germline): MNHNY, SVGAGI (reference sequence). V dropped 5 bases and J dropped 13; count of bases not matched to a gene: 12. DNA of the CDR3: TGTGCCAGCAGTCATCGGACAGGGGGCGCCGGCAGTTTCTTT. This codes for CASSHRTGGAGSFF.

The rearrangement uses TRBV29-1 and TRBJ1-5; TRBD1 is a possible D gene (5 bases). Germline loops: CDR1 SQVTM, CDR2 ANQGSEA. The CDR3 length is 13 residues. V dropped 6 bases and J dropped 3 bases, with 12 bases sitting between them. The CDR3 sequence is CSVYIGDNQPQHF. The DNA for the CDR3 is TGCAGCGTGTATATAGGGGACAATCAGCCCCAGCATTTT.

The J gene is TRBJ1-2, the V gene TRBV28; D possibly corresponds to TRBD1 (6 bases). Germline V gene sequence: CDR1 MDHEN, CDR2 SYDVKM. The CDR3 loop spans 13 amino acids. Trimming cost V 5 bases and J 8 bases, with 15 bases left between them. CDR3: CASSLRGLGGYTF. The CDR3 coding sequence is TGTGCCAGCAGTCTCAGGGGATTGGGGGGCTACACCTTC.

This chain uses TRBV14 with TRBJ1-5; D is unclear. The CDR3 runs 18 residues. Trimming took 0 bases from V and 5 from J, leaving 20 bases between them. Germline V CDR1 and CDR2: SGHDN, FVKESK. For the CDR3, the DNA is TGTGCCAGCAGCCAAGATTCCAGCTCGGTGCGGCGGCATCAGCCCCAGCATTTT. Protein product: CASSQDSSSVRRHQPQHF.

V usage is TRBV5-1 and J usage is TRBJ2-7; 7 nucleotides align to TRBD1. V lost 4 bases to trimming and J lost 3 bases; unmatched junction nucleotides: 7. There are 14 residues in the CDR3. The germline V gene encodes CDR1 SGHRS and CDR2 YFSETQ. DNA of the CDR3: TGCGCCAGCAGCCTTCGACAGGGAGTCTACGAGCAGTACTTC. Translation: CASSLRQGVYEQYF.

This clone has only one observation. This chain links TRBV6-1 with TRBJ1-1; 7 nucleotides match TRBD1. CDR1 is MNHNS and CDR2 is SASEGT in the germline V gene. This CDR3 is 15 amino acids long. V gave up 1 base and J gave up 4 bases; unmatched junction bases: 6. The CDR3 nucleotides are TGTGCCAGCAGTGAAGGACAGGGAGTGTTCACTGAAGCTTTCTTT. Translating gives CASSEGQGVFTEAFF.

Written as DNA, the CDR3 is TGTGCCAGCAGCGTAGAGGGGGACGGCCGGAACACTGAAGCTTTCTTT. Protein product: CASSVEGDGRNTEAFF. The V gene is TRBV9, the J gene TRBJ1-1; D is possibly TRBD1 (6 bases). The V end was cut by 0 bases, the J end by 1 base, with 13 bases between. Looked up from germline, CDR1 is SGDLS and CDR2 is YYNGEE. CDR3 length equals 16 residues.

This chain links TRBV28 with TRBJ2-5, with D unresolved. V lost 5 bases to trimming and J lost 5 bases, with 12 bases between them. Germline CDR1 is MDHEN and CDR2 is SYDVKM. The CDR3 totals 13 residues. CDR3 protein: CASSDPSSETQYF. DNA for the CDR3: TGTGCCAGCAGTGACCCTAGTAGTGAGACCCAGTACTTC. The full variable domain, completed using reference TRBV28 and TRBJ2-5, is DVKVTQSSRYLVKRTGEKVFLECVQDMDHENMFWYRQDPGLGLRLIYFSYDVKMKEKGDIPEGYSVSREKKERFSLILESASTNQTSMYLCASSDPSSETQYFGPGTRLLVL.

The gene calls are TRBV4-1 and TRBJ2-2; 7 bases are a match to TRBD1. V trimming: 4 bases; J trimming: 6 bases; junction bases outside the gene matches: 8. The V gene's germline CDR1 is MGHRA and CDR2 YSYEKL. The CDR3 runs 15 residues. In nucleotides, the CDR3 is TGCGCCAGCAGCCCTGGGACAGCCCGGGCCGGGGAGCTGTTTTTT. It is translated as CASSPGTARAGELFF.